The 28 T cell receptor beta chains below come from one sample, sequenced in a study of HIV-infected children after antiretroviral therapy interruption. Treatment in this sample: PENTA 11 planned treatment interruption arm or continuous ART arm. Unique molecular identifiers were included in an RNA-based 3' RACE TCR library. TCRdb reprocessed the 3' RACE reads with MiXCR, giving one entry per CDR3 protein. The data show roughly 15,000 distinct CDR3 sequences, roughly 3.5% seen once. The starting material was CD45RO+ CD8+ T cells from PBMCs, pooled from several time points, obtained from a donor given antiretroviral therapy, either interrupted or continuous. The sample's subset: memory CD8+ CD45RO+ CD45RA- T cells. The receptors stem from a pool of human donors with HIV.

This clonotype was counted at least ten times. This chain links TRBV18 with TRBJ1-1, with no clear D. CDR3 length: 14 amino acids. Trimming removed 6 bases at V and 1 base at J, with 12 bases between. The germline CDR1 and CDR2 sequences are KGHSH and LQKENI. The CDR3, as DNA: TGTGCCAGCTCCCCGCAGCCAGGGAACACTGAAGCTTTCTTT. This codes for CASSPQPGNTEAFF.

This clonotype was seen many times. This chain uses TRBV30 with TRBJ1-2, with 8 bases matching TRBD1. CDR1 is GTSNPN, CDR2 SVGIG, per germline (reference sequence). V lost 1 base and J lost 3; bases outside the gene matches: 10. The CDR3 spans 16 residues. The CDR3 nucleotides read TGTGCCTGGAGTGCCCCGTGGGCAGGGGGCGACTATGGCTACACCTTC. This gives the protein CAWSAPWAGGDYGYTF.

Many counts were recorded for this clonotype. The chain has TRBV25-1 and TRBJ1-2, with no clear D. V was trimmed by 3 bases and J by 8 bases, leaving 16 bases between them. CDR1 MGHDK and CDR2 SYGVNS come from the germline V gene. This CDR3 is 14 amino acids long. The CDR3 DNA sequence: TGTGCCAGCAGTGATTTAACACCTTATGGGGGCTACACCTTC. Translating gives CASSDLTPYGGYTF.

In this sample, this clonotype turned up a few times. J is TRBJ1-3 and V is TRBV11-2; D possibly corresponds to TRBD1 (6 bases). With 3 bases removed from V and 4 bases from J, the gap between germline ends came to 13 bases. Germline CDR1 and CDR2: SGHAT and FQNNGV. This CDR3 is built from 15 residues. The CDR3 loop is CASSFWGAPGNTIYF. The CDR3 DNA reads TGTGCCAGCAGCTTTTGGGGGGCGCCCGGAAACACCATATATTTT.

This clonotype was detected ten times or more. The chain recombines TRBV7-2 with TRBJ2-7; perhaps TRBD2 as D (7 bases). CDR3 length: 15 amino acids. Germline lookup yields CDR1 SGHTA and CDR2 FQGNSA. Trimming shortened V by 1 base and J by 3 bases, and 13 bases separated the two germline ends. The CDR3 sequence: CASSLGGGVFYEQYF. CDR3 nucleotides: TGTGCCAGCAGCTTAGGAGGGGGGGTATTCTACGAGCAGTACTTC.

Concerning this clonotype: This could be a read error, since a much larger clone is one nucleotide away. The conserved final phenylalanine or tryptophan is absent from the CDR3, which likely points to a read error. J is TRBJ2-1 and V is TRBV20-1, with no clear D. This CDR3 is built from 13 residues. Germline V CDR1 and CDR2: DFQATT, SNEGSKA (reference sequence). V was pared by 6 bases and J by 5 bases, with 14 bases between. CDR3 loop: CSARLGTHNEQFL. For the CDR3, the DNA is TGCAGTGCCCGATTAGGAACTCACAATGAGCAGTTCCTC.

V usage is TRBV12-3 or TRBV12-4 and J usage is TRBJ2-7; 8 bases line up with TRBD2. V dropped 1 base and J dropped 7; count of bases not matched to a gene: 6. The CDR3 has 14 residues. The CDR3 loop reads CASSLVWGGGEQYF. In DNA, the CDR3 is TGTGCCAGCAGTTTAGTGTGGGGCGGGGGGGAGCAGTACTTC.

This clonotype was seen at least ten times. The rearrangement uses TRBV7-8 and TRBJ2-7, with 7 bases fitting TRBD1. The V gene end was trimmed by 1 base and the J gene end by 0 bases; junction bases not matched to a gene: 0. This CDR3 contains 14 residues. Germline loops: CDR1 SGHVS, CDR2 FQNEAQ. CDR3 in DNA: TGTGCCAGCAGCTTAGGGGACAGCTCCTACGAGCAGTACTTC. Residues: CASSLGDSSYEQYF.

This clonotype appeared many times. This chain uses TRBV12-3 or TRBV12-4 with TRBJ2-2; TRBD1 agrees at 8 bases. The CDR3 has 14 amino acids. J was trimmed by 6 bases and V by 6 bases; bases with no gene match: 6. The CDR3 DNA reads as TGTGCCAGCAGACCGGGACAGGCGGCCGGGGAGCTGTTTTTT. As protein: CASRPGQAAGELFF.

The table lists this clonotype with many counts. This chain joins TRBV4-2 and TRBJ2-1; D ambiguous. The CDR3 runs 16 residues. Looked up from germline, CDR1 is LGHNA and CDR2 is YNFKEQ. V shed 0 bases and J shed 8 bases, with 17 bases lying between them. Written as DNA, the CDR3 is TGTGCCAGCAGCCAAGATCCGCTAGGTGTTGATGATGAGCAGTTCTTC. Its translation: CASSQDPLGVDDEQFF.

This clonotype was counted many times. The chain is built from TRBV10-1 and TRBJ2-2; possible D gene TRBD2, 6 bases. This CDR3 spans 14 amino acids. V gave up 6 bases and J gave up 4 bases, with 12 bases separating them. The germline CDR1 and CDR2 sequences are WNHNN and SYGVQD (reference sequence). The CDR3 spells CASRSGTATGELFF. The CDR3 DNA is TGCGCCAGCAGATCCGGGACTGCCACCGGGGAGCTGTTTTTT.

This clonotype has ten or more counts. The rearrangement joins TRBV27 to TRBJ2-3; D is ambiguous. CDR3 size: 11 residues. Trimming removed 4 bases at V and 3 bases at J, with 2 bases between. Germline assignment: CDR1 MNHEY and CDR2 SMNVEV (reference sequence). CDR3 sequence: CASSSTDTQYF. CDR3 in DNA: TGTGCCAGCAGTTCTACAGATACGCAGTATTTT.

This clonotype was counted ten times or more. The chain has TRBV5-1 and TRBJ2-7; 8 nucleotides align to TRBD1. This CDR3 is built from 14 residues. Germline V gene sequence: CDR1 SGHRS, CDR2 YFSETQ. J was trimmed by 5 bases and V by 4 bases; bases with no gene match: 8. The CDR3 reads CASSLGQVSNEQYF. In DNA form, the CDR3 reads TGCGCCAGCAGCCTGGGACAGGTGTCGAACGAGCAGTACTTC.

This clonotype occurred many times. This rearrangement joins TRBV5-5 to TRBJ1-2; D possibly corresponds to TRBD1 (5 bases). Germline V gives CDR1 SGHKS, CDR2 YYEKEE (reference sequence). The CDR3 sequence is 14 residues long. Trimming removed 4 bases from V and 4 bases from J, with 14 bases in between. Here the CDR3 reads CASSGSRDLYGYTF. DNA of the CDR3: TGTGCCAGCAGCGGATCCAGGGACCTCTATGGCTACACCTTC.

Only a few counts were recorded for this clonotype. CDR3 loop: CASNLGYNYNEQFF. As DNA, the CDR3 is TGTGCCAGCAACCTGGGATATAACTACAATGAGCAGTTCTTC. The chain carries TRBV7-2 and TRBJ2-1; D unresolved. Deletions cut 7 bases from V and 3 bases from J, with 13 bases between. In germline, CDR1 is SGHTA, CDR2 FQGNSA. This CDR3 has 14 amino acids.

This clonotype was seen many times. The V gene is TRBV28, the J gene TRBJ2-1; 7 bases match TRBD1. The J segment lost 6 bases and the V segment lost 8 bases, leaving 25 bases of the junction unmatched. The CDR3 runs to 19 residues. Per the germline V gene, CDR1 is MDHEN and CDR2 is SYDVKM. CDR3 amino acids: CASGLPRDRVTLYINEQFF. As DNA, the CDR3 is TGTGCCAGCGGTCTCCCCCGGGACAGAGTAACCCTCTATATCAATGAGCAGTTCTTC.

The chain couples TRBV7-6 to TRBJ2-3, with D possibly TRBD2 on 6 matching bases. CDR3 length: 14 amino acids. Per germline, CDR1 SGHVS and CDR2 FNYEAQ. Trimming cost V 3 bases and J 4 bases, with 11 bases left between them. CDR3 in DNA: TGTGCCAGCAGCTTGGGACTGGTCCCAGATACGCAGTATTTT. Translation: CASSLGLVPDTQYF.

Many counts were recorded for this clonotype. The rearrangement links TRBV10-1 to TRBJ2-5; D remains unclear. The CDR3 extends over 14 amino acids. Trimming left V 2 bases short and J 5 bases short, with 12 bases between. The V gene's germline CDR1 is WNHNN and CDR2 SYGVQD (reference sequence). The CDR3 reads CASSENGFGETQYF. CDR3 coding DNA: TGCGCCAGCAGTGAGAATGGCTTTGGGGAGACCCAGTACTTC.

This clonotype rates as medium-sized. The chain combines TRBV2 with TRBJ1-6; D gene uncertain. The CDR3 is 14 residues long. V was trimmed by 2 bases and J by 10 bases, leaving 12 bases between them. The germline gives CDR1 SNHLY, CDR2 FYNNEI. The CDR3 sequence: CASSERSNVSPLHF. The CDR3 region has the DNA TGTGCCAGCAGTGAACGGAGCAATGTCTCACCCCTCCACTTT. Full variable domain (missing parts from reference TRBV2 and TRBJ1-6): EPEVTQTPSHQVTQMGQEVILRCVPISNHLYFYWYRQILGQKVEFLVSFYNNEISEKSEIFDDQFSVERPDGSNFTLKIRSTKLEDSAMYFCASSERSNVSPLHFGNGTRLTVT.

This chain connects TRBV3-1 to TRBJ1-1, with 7 positions matching TRBD1. From germline, CDR1 is LGHDT and CDR2 YNNKEL (reference sequence). V shed 5 bases, J shed 6 bases, and the junction held 15 bases outside the gene matches. The CDR3 contains 16 residues. CDR3 nucleotide sequence: TGTGCCAGCAGCGCGGGGTTAGGGGGCGAAGGCGCTGAAGCTTTCTTT. Its protein product is CASSAGLGGEGAEAFF.

This clonotype occurred many times. The rearrangement links TRBV29-1 to TRBJ2-2; the match to TRBD1 covers 8 bases. The CDR3 consists of 13 residues. Germline V gene sequence: CDR1 SQVTM, CDR2 ANQGSEA. V gave up 7 bases and J gave up 6 bases; unmatched junction bases: 7. The CDR3 DNA is TGCAGCGCCACGACAGGGGCAGCCGGGGAGCTGTTTTTT. This sequence encodes CSATTGAAGELFF.

The chain uses TRBV28 and TRBJ1-2; a possible D gene is TRBD1 (5 bases). Germline V CDR1 and CDR2: MDHEN, SYDVKM. The CDR3 has 12 amino acids. The V end lost 11 bases, the J end lost 2 bases, and 12 bases lay between the germline ends. The CDR3 DNA sequence: TGTGCCTGGGGCAGTTCCAACTATGGCTACACCTTC. Encoded protein: CAWGSSNYGYTF.

This chain joins TRBV28 and TRBJ1-5; 10 bases align to TRBD1. The CDR3 extends over 17 amino acids. The germline V gene encodes CDR1 MDHEN and CDR2 SYDVKM. V dropped 3 bases and J dropped 0; count of bases not matched to a gene: 5. The CDR3 sequence is CASSFGDRGNSNQPQHF. The CDR3 DNA sequence: TGTGCCAGCAGTTTCGGGGACAGGGGAAATAGCAATCAGCCCCAGCATTTT.

This clonotype was picked up many times. This chain links TRBV6-1 with TRBJ1-3; D is ambiguous. The germline V and J ends were trimmed by 3 bases and 4 bases, with 10 bases remaining between them. This CDR3 is 14 amino acids long. Per germline, CDR1 MNHNS and CDR2 SASEGT. The CDR3 DNA reads as TGTGCCAGCAGTGACTCGAGACGGGGAAACACCATATATTTT. Residues: CASSDSRRGNTIYF.

This clonotype was counted ten times or more. The CDR3 region has the DNA TGTGCCAGCAGCTTAGGGTGGGGCGGCACCGGGGAGCTGTTTTTT. Its translation: CASSLGWGGTGELFF. The chain is built from TRBV7-6 and TRBJ2-2, with D perhaps TRBD1 (5 bases). CDR1 SGHVS and CDR2 FNYEAQ come from the germline V gene. The length of the CDR3 is 15 residues. V lost 1 base to trimming and J lost 4 bases, with 10 bases between them.

This clonotype was detected ten times or more. The chain is built from TRBV11-2 and TRBJ1-4, with a possible D match to TRBD1 (5 bases). From germline, CDR1 is SGHAT and CDR2 FQNNGV. Between the trimmed V and J ends, which lost 2 bases and 3 bases, there was a span of 13 bases. This CDR3 is 16 amino acids long. The chain's CDR3 is CASSLYLQEANEKLFF. The CDR3 DNA follows: TGTGCCAGCAGCTTATATCTACAGGAGGCTAATGAAAAACTGTTTTTT. Using reference TRBV11-2 and TRBJ1-4 for the parts outside the CDR3, the full variable domain is EAGVAQSPRYKIIEKRQSVAFWCNPISGHATLYWYQQILGQGPKLLIQFQNNGVVDDSQLPKDRFSAERLKGVDSTLKIQPAKLEDSAVYLCASSLYLQEANEKLFFGSGTQLSVL.

This clonotype was counted ten times or more. The chain joins TRBV3-1 to TRBJ2-5, with 9 bases matching TRBD2. Germline V lookup: CDR1 LGHDT, CDR2 YNNKEL (reference sequence). V dropped 6 bases and J dropped 4; count of bases not matched to a gene: 9. This CDR3 spans 15 amino acids. CDR3 bases: TGTGCCAGCAGGGCCGGGACTAGCTCGGTAGAGACCCAGTACTTC. Its protein product is CASRAGTSSVETQYF.

In this sample, this clonotype turned up many times. This chain connects TRBV4-1 to TRBJ2-1, with 12 positions matching TRBD2. Germline CDR1 reads MGHRA; CDR2 reads YSYEKL. This CDR3 has 15 amino acids. J was trimmed by 5 bases and V by 5 bases; bases with no gene match: 4. CDR3 sequence (DNA): TGCGCCAGCAGCGTCCTAGCGGGGGGGAACAATGAGCAGTTCTTC. Translation: CASSVLAGGNNEQFF.